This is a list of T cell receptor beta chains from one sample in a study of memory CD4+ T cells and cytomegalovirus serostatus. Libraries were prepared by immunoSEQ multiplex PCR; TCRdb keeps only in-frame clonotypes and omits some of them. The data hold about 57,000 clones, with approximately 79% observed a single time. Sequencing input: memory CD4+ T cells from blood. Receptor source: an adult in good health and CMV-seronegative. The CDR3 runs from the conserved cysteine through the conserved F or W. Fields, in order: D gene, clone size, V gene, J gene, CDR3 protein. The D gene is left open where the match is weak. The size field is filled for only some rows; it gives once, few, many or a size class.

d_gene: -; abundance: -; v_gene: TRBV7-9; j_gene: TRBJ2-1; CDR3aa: CASSLEGVIEQFF
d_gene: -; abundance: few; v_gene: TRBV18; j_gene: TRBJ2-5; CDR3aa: CASSPPTGTRETQYF
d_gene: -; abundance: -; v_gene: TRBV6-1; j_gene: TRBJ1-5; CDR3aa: CASSAMPTGRGNQPQHF
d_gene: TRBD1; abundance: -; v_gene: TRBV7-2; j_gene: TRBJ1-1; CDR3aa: CASSLEDRGYTEAFF
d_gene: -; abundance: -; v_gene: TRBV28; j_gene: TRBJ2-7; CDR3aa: CATSALSVEQYF
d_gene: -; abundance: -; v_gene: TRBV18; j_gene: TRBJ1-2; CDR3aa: CASSLDYGYTF
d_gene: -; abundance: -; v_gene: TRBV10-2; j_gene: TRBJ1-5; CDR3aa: CASSDGSNQPQHF
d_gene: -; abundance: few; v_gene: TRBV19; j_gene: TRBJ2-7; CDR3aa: CASSGGRYEQYF
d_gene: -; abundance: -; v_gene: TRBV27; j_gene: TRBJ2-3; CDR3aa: CASSLMAGSRYTQYF
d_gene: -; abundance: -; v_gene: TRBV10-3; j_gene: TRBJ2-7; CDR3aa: CAISESLGRGGEQYF
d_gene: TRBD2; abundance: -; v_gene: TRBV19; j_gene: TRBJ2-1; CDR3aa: CASSISSGGAHEQFF
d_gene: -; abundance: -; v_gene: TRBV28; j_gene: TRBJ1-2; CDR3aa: CASTLGISNYGYTF
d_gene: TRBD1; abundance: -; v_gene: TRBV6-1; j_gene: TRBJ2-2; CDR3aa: CASSERTGVRDTGELFF
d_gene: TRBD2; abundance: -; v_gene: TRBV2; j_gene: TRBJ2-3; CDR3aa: CASRGRVSSTSTDTQYF
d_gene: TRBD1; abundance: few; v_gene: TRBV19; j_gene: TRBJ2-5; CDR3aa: CASSPRDREITQYF
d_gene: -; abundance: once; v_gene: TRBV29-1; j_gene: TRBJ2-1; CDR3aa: CSAASTDEQFF
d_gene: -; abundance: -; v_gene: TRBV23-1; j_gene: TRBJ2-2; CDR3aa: CASSRSKDTGELFF
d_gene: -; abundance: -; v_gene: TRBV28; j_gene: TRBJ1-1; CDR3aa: CASSLQGSPQAFF
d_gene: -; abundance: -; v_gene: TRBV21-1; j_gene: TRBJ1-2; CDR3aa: CASSKALSGGQGASGYTF
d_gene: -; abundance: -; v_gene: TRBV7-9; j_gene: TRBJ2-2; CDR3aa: CASRASKGYTGELFF
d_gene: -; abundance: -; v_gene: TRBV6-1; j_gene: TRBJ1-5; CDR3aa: CASSESGHNQPQHF
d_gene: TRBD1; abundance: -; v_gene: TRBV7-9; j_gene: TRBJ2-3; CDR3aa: CASIQGARTDTQYF
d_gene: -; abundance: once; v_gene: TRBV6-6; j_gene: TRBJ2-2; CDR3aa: CASRPVSGELFF
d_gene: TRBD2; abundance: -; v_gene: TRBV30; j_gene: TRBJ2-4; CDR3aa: CAWSVGNGRAIQYF
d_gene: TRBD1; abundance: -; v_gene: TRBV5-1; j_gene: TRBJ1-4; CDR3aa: CASSFGQGGEKLFF
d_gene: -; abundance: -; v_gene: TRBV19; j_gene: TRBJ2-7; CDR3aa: CASSKQGYYEQYF
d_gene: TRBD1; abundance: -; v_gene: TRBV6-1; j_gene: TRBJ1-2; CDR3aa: CASSDWRQGVLGYTF
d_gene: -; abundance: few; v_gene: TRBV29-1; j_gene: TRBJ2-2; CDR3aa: CSVTTGRARTGELFF
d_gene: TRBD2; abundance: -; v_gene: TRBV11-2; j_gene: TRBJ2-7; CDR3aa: CASSPGLAGVYEQYF
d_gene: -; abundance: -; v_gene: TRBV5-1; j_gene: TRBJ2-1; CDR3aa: CASSQIQVNEQFF
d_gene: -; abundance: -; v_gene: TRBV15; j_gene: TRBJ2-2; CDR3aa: CATSREVATNTGELFF
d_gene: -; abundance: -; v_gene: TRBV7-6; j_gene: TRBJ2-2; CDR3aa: CASGSLELPGELFF
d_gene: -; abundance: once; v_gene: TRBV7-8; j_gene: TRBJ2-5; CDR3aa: CASSSRDPGAQYF
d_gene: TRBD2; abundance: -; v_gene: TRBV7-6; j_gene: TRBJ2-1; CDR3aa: CASSSGLGGRNEQFF
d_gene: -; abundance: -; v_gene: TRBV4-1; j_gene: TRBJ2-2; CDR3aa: CASSQTPPLVPGELFF
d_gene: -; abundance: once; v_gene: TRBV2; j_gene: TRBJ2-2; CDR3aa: CASKGGLYTGELFF
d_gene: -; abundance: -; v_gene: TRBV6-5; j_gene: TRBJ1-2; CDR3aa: CASRYTDHRGGYTF
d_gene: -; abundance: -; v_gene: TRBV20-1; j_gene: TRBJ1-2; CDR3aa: CSARAHGRDTF
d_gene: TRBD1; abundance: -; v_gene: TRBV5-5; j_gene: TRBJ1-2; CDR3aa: CASSRPGTGASDGYTF
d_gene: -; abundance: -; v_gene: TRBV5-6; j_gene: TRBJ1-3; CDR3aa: CASSLGPSLGSGNTIYF
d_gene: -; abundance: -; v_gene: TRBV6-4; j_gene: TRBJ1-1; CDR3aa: CASSDVGSAPEAFF
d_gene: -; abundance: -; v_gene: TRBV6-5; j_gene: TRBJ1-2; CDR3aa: CASSHRERGYGYTF
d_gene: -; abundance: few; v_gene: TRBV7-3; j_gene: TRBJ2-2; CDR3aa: CASSLYVSDSPGELFF
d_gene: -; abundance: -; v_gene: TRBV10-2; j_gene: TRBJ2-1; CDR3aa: CASSDLGVPYNEQFF
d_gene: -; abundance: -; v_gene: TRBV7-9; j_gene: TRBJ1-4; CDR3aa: CASAQFGGEKLFF